This TCR beta chain is drawn from a study of metastatic and nonmetastatic thyroid tumors. Per the study methods: Built for papillary thyroid cancer, a distant-metastasis classifier drew on CDR3 differences across clinicopathological groups. TCRdb re-analyzed the PCR reads through MiXCR. The V and J calls come from TCRdb's annotation, not from the publication. This table has approximately 84,000 clones, about 16% appearing once. This clone was recorded many times. Other DNA variants within this sample encode the same CDR3. This CDR3 has 14 residues. Germline loops: CDR1 SGDLS, CDR2 YYNGEE. The V gene lost 1 base and the J gene lost 5 bases, with 12 bases spanning the gap. Patients had received no treatment of any kind before thyroid surgery.

The sequenced sample consisted of blood. This chain connects TRBV9 to TRBJ1-2; D perhaps matches TRBD1 (5 bases). The source of this sequence is a female donor with papillary thyroid cancer or a benign thyroid nodule (not recorded which). Some clones in this sample may be carry-over from other donors' samples. CDR3 protein: CASSVSGGVYGYTF. CDR3 coding DNA: TGTGCCAGCAGCGTATCAGGAGGGGTTTATGGCTACACCTTC.